The 7 T cell receptor beta chains in this list originate from one sample, sequenced in a study of Graves' ophthalmopathy and Graves' hyperthyroidism. From RNA, the CDR3 regions of TCR beta chains were amplified and sequenced. Second-round multiplex PCR came after a first-round RT-PCR that employed HTBI primers. TCRdb called the multiplex PCR reads again in MiXCR, with one record for every CDR3 protein. Here the sample spans under 200,000 distinct CDR3 sequences, around two fifths being singletons. The sample consisted of peripheral blood. The source of these receptors is a woman in her thirties or forties with Graves' ophthalmopathy.

The chain is built from TRBV28 and TRBJ2-7, with D perhaps matching TRBD1 (6 bases). The CDR3 spans 14 residues. The germline gives CDR1 MDHEN, CDR2 SYDVKM. Trimming took 10 bases from V and 1 from J, leaving 17 bases between them. Here the CDR3 DNA reads TGTGCCATCTCGTACCGGGACACTTCCTACGAGCAGTACTTC. Translated: CAISYRDTSYEQYF. The entire variable domain, with the rest obtained from reference TRBV28 and TRBJ2-7, is as follows: DVKVTQSSRYLVKRTGEKVFLECVQDMDHENMFWYRQDPGLGLRLIYFSYDVKMKEKGDIPEGYSVSREKKERFSLILESASTNQTSMYLCAISYRDTSYEQYFGPGTRLTVT.

This clonotype was recorded many times. The gene calls are TRBV2 and TRBJ2-4; 10 bases are shared with TRBD1. In germline, CDR1 is SNHLY, CDR2 FYNNEI. J was trimmed by 3 bases and V by 8 bases; bases with no gene match: 16. The CDR3 totals 18 residues. CDR3 amino acids: CASPRDRGPPIGKNIQYF. In DNA, the CDR3 is TGTGCCAGCCCCAGGGACAGGGGACCTCCGATCGGCAAAAACATTCAGTACTTC. The whole variable domain, remainder taken from reference TRBV2 and TRBJ2-4, is EPEVTQTPSHQVTQMGQEVILRCVPISNHLYFYWYRQILGQKVEFLVSFYNNEISEKSEIFDDQFSVERPDGSNFTLKIRSTKLEDSAMYFCASPRDRGPPIGKNIQYFGAGTRLSVL.

V and J are TRBV6-1 and TRBJ2-7; TRBD2 aligns across 7 bases. This CDR3 contains 14 residues. The germline gives CDR1 MNHNS, CDR2 SASEGT. After removal of 5 bases from V and 3 bases from J, the junction contained 7 bases not matched to a gene. CDR3 loop: CASSPASGNYEQYF. DNA of the CDR3: TGTGCCAGCAGTCCCGCTAGCGGCAACTACGAGCAGTACTTC.

This clonotype was picked up many times. The chain uses TRBV7-2 and TRBJ1-6; D unclear. Germline V gives CDR1 SGHTA, CDR2 FQGNSA. Trimming cost V 7 bases and J 0 bases, with 10 bases left between them. CDR3 length: 15 amino acids. Written as DNA, the CDR3 is TGTGCCAGCACCTTCATGGGCTCCTATAATTCACCCCTCCACTTT. Protein product: CASTFMGSYNSPLHF.

The sample holds many counts of this clonotype. The rearrangement joins TRBV5-1 to TRBJ1-6; D ambiguous. Trimming took 0 bases from V and 7 from J, leaving 14 bases between them. The CDR3 totals 16 residues. Germline V gene data show CDR1 as SGHRS and CDR2 as YFSETQ. DNA of the CDR3: TGCGCCAGCAGCTTGGGACCCCCGGGCTTGAATTCACCCCTCCACTTT. This codes for CASSLGPPGLNSPLHF. Drawing the rest from reference TRBV5-1 and TRBJ1-6, the complete variable domain is KAGVTQTPRYLIKTRGQQVTLSCSPISGHRSVSWYQQTPGQGLQFLFEYFSETQRNKGNFPGRFSGRQFSNSRSEMNVSTLELGDSALYLCASSLGPPGLNSPLHFGNGTRLTVT.

Many counts were recorded for this clonotype. V usage is TRBV28 and J usage is TRBJ2-7; possibly TRBD1 for D (5 bases). The length of the CDR3 is 15 residues. The V gene lost 2 bases and the J gene lost 0 bases, with 11 bases spanning the gap. Looked up from germline, CDR1 is MDHEN and CDR2 is SYDVKM. The CDR3 nucleotides are TGTGCCAGCAGTTTACCAAGACAGAGCTCCTACGAGCAGTACTTC. This encodes CASSLPRQSSYEQYF.

Many counts were recorded for this clonotype. This chain joins TRBV7-3 and TRBJ2-5; 16 nucleotides line up with TRBD2. The germline V gene has CDR1 SGHTA and CDR2 FQGTGA. This CDR3 contains 18 residues. The V segment lost 4 bases and the J segment 5 bases; nucleotides outside the gene matches: 10. CDR3 nucleotide sequence: TGTGCCAGCAGCTCTGGGACTAGCGGGGGGGCAGTTTACGAGACCCAGTACTTC. It encodes CASSSGTSGGAVYETQYF.